The rows below give T cell receptor beta chains drawn from one sample of a study of shared clonotypes between healthy human individuals. The protocol was immunoSEQ multiplex PCR, while the TCRdb copy is restricted to in-frame clones and leaves out a portion. This sample has about 2 million clones; over 85% occur once, and the top ten carry 0.13%. Sequencing was performed on naive CD4+ T cells sorted from blood. Receptors were obtained from a man aged 18 to 29 in good health. Both conserved end residues are part of each CDR3. The D gene is left open where the match is weak. Part of the rows lack a size; the others show once, few, many or a class for expanded clones.

J gene: TRBJ2-7
V gene: TRBV30
D gene: TRBD2
clone size: .
CDR3 DNA: TGTGCCTGGAGCGGGAGGGGCGACGAGCAGTACTTC
CDR3 protein: CAWSGRGDEQYF

J gene: TRBJ2-2
V gene: TRBV5-8
D gene: TRBD1
clone size: .
CDR3 DNA: TGTGCCAGCAGCCGAGACAGGGCGAACACCGGGGAGCTGTTTTTT
CDR3 protein: CASSRDRANTGELFF

J gene: TRBJ2-2
V gene: TRBV5-1
D gene: .
clone size: .
CDR3 DNA: TGCGCCAGCAGCTTGGCTAGACCCAACACCGGGGAGCTGTTTTTT
CDR3 protein: CASSLARPNTGELFF

J gene: TRBJ2-1
V gene: TRBV7-8
D gene: .
clone size: .
CDR3 DNA: TGTGCCAGCGGCGGCTACAATGAGCAGTTCTTC
CDR3 protein: CASGGYNEQFF

J gene: TRBJ2-7
V gene: TRBV27
D gene: .
clone size: .
CDR3 DNA: TGTGCCAGCAGTTTACAGGAGTCCGACGAGCAGTACTTC
CDR3 protein: CASSLQESDEQYF

J gene: TRBJ2-7
V gene: TRBV7-2
D gene: .
clone size: .
CDR3 DNA: TGTGCCAGCAGCTTAGCACAGGGAAACTACGAGCAGTACTTC
CDR3 protein: CASSLAQGNYEQYF

J gene: TRBJ1-2
V gene: TRBV2
D gene: .
clone size: .
CDR3 DNA: TGTGCCAGCAGGGAACAAGGTGGTGGCTACACCTTC
CDR3 protein: CASREQGGGYTF

J gene: TRBJ1-5
V gene: TRBV6-5
D gene: .
clone size: few
CDR3 DNA: TGTGCCAGCAGCAGGGTAGCAAATCAGCCCCAGCATTTT
CDR3 protein: CASSRVANQPQHF

J gene: TRBJ2-2
V gene: TRBV7-7
D gene: TRBD1
clone size: once
CDR3 DNA: TGTGCTAGCAGCTTAGCCACTACAGGGGGTCTCGGGGAGCTGTTTTTT
CDR3 protein: CASSLATTGGLGELFF

J gene: TRBJ1-1
V gene: TRBV30
D gene: .
clone size: .
CDR3 DNA: TGTGCCTGGTTGACAGACCGGAACACTGAAGCTTTCTTT
CDR3 protein: CAWLTDRNTEAFF

J gene: TRBJ2-7
V gene: TRBV10-3
D gene: TRBD2
clone size: .
CDR3 DNA: TGTGCCATCAGTGATGTTCCTAGCGGGGGCTCCTACGAGCAGTACTTC
CDR3 protein: CAISDVPSGGSYEQYF

J gene: TRBJ2-3
V gene: TRBV30
D gene: TRBD2
clone size: .
CDR3 DNA: TGTGCCTGGAGGGTGCTAGCGGGGAGGGCAGATACGCAGTATTTT
CDR3 protein: CAWRVLAGRADTQYF

J gene: TRBJ2-7
V gene: TRBV5-1
D gene: .
clone size: .
CDR3 DNA: TGCGCCAGCAGTCTCGGGCTAAATGAGCAGTACTTC
CDR3 protein: CASSLGLNEQYF

J gene: TRBJ1-2
V gene: TRBV20-1
D gene: .
clone size: .
CDR3 DNA: TGCAGTGCCCCACGGGAAGGGGAGTACACCTTC
CDR3 protein: CSAPREGEYTF

J gene: TRBJ1-1
V gene: TRBV5-1
D gene: .
clone size: .
CDR3 DNA: TGCGCCAGCAGCCCCCACAAAACACAGAACACTGAAGCTTTCTTT
CDR3 protein: CASSPHKTQNTEAFF

J gene: TRBJ1-1
V gene: TRBV6-6
D gene: .
clone size: .
CDR3 DNA: TGTGCCAGTACTCAGAACACTGAAGCTTTCTTT
CDR3 protein: CASTQNTEAFF

J gene: TRBJ2-7
V gene: TRBV7-6
D gene: .
clone size: .
CDR3 DNA: TGTGCCAGCAGCCGTGGAGTGGGCGGAGCATCCTACGAGCAGTACTTC
CDR3 protein: CASSRGVGGASYEQYF

J gene: TRBJ2-7
V gene: TRBV5-4
D gene: .
clone size: .
CDR3 DNA: TGTGCCAGCACCCAGGGAGCGCGCGGCGAGCAGTACTTC
CDR3 protein: CASTQGARGEQYF

J gene: TRBJ2-1
V gene: TRBV19
D gene: .
clone size: .
CDR3 DNA: TGTGCCAGCACAGGGGGTATTAGCGGGAGATACAATGAGCAGTTCTTC
CDR3 protein: CASTGGISGRYNEQFF

J gene: TRBJ1-2
V gene: TRBV6-1
D gene: .
clone size: few
CDR3 DNA: TGTGCCAGCAGTGTAAACTATGGCTACACCTTC
CDR3 protein: CASSVNYGYTF

J gene: TRBJ2-7
V gene: TRBV6-5
D gene: TRBD1
clone size: .
CDR3 DNA: TGTGCCAGCAGTCTATCCGGGACAGGGCGGTACGAGCAGTACTTC
CDR3 protein: CASSLSGTGRYEQYF

J gene: TRBJ2-7
V gene: TRBV7-8
D gene: .
clone size: .
CDR3 DNA: TGTGCCAGCAGCTCCACCGGGTTGGGAGACGAGCAGTACTTC
CDR3 protein: CASSSTGLGDEQYF

J gene: TRBJ1-3
V gene: TRBV11-2
D gene: .
clone size: once
CDR3 DNA: TGTGCCAGCAGCCGGGAATTCTCTGGAAACACCATATATTTT
CDR3 protein: CASSREFSGNTIYF

J gene: TRBJ1-2
V gene: TRBV5-1
D gene: TRBD1
clone size: .
CDR3 DNA: TGCGCCAGCAGCTTAGTACCCGACAGGGGGACAGATGGCTACACCTTC
CDR3 protein: CASSLVPDRGTDGYTF

J gene: TRBJ1-4
V gene: TRBV6-1
D gene: .
clone size: .
CDR3 DNA: TGTGCCAGCACAGAGACGGTTGTAGGGGAAAAACTGTTTTTT
CDR3 protein: CASTETVVGEKLFF

J gene: TRBJ1-6
V gene: TRBV25-1
D gene: .
clone size: .
CDR3 DNA: TGTGCCAGCAGTGAATATCTCCCCCACAGAGATAATTCACCCCTCCACTTT
CDR3 protein: CASSEYLPHRDNSPLHF

J gene: TRBJ2-2
V gene: TRBV28
D gene: .
clone size: .
CDR3 DNA: TGTGCCAGCAGTTTATCGTCTGGGGAGCTGTTTTTT
CDR3 protein: CASSLSSGELFF

J gene: TRBJ2-6
V gene: TRBV28
D gene: .
clone size: once
CDR3 DNA: TGTGCCAGCAGTACCCCCTGGGAATTTACCCGAAGCTCTGGGGCCAACGTCCTGACTTTC
CDR3 protein: CASSTPWEFTRSSGANVLTF

J gene: TRBJ2-7
V gene: TRBV11-2
D gene: TRBD2
clone size: .
CDR3 DNA: TGTGCCAGCAGCGCCCAGGGACTAGCGGGAGTGGGGGACGAGCAGTACTTC
CDR3 protein: CASSAQGLAGVGDEQYF

J gene: TRBJ2-5
V gene: TRBV9
D gene: TRBD2
clone size: .
CDR3 DNA: TGTGCCAGCAGCGCGACTAGCGGGAGAGCCCAAGAGACCCAGTACTTC
CDR3 protein: CASSATSGRAQETQYF

J gene: TRBJ2-2
V gene: TRBV5-1
D gene: .
clone size: .
CDR3 DNA: TGCGCCAGCAGCTCCAGGGGAACCGGGGAGCTGTTTTTT
CDR3 protein: CASSSRGTGELFF

J gene: TRBJ2-7
V gene: TRBV10-3
D gene: TRBD1
clone size: .
CDR3 DNA: TGTGCCATCAGTGACACAGGGGCTTACGAGCAGTACTTC
CDR3 protein: CAISDTGAYEQYF

J gene: TRBJ1-5
V gene: TRBV4-1
D gene: .
clone size: .
CDR3 DNA: TGCGCCAGCAGCCAAGATTCGGTTCGGCCCCAGCATTTT
CDR3 protein: CASSQDSVRPQHF

J gene: TRBJ1-5
V gene: TRBV19
D gene: .
clone size: .
CDR3 DNA: TGTGCCAGTATTACCACCCCGGGGTACAATCAGCCCCAGCATTTT
CDR3 protein: CASITTPGYNQPQHF

J gene: TRBJ2-7
V gene: TRBV6-1
D gene: .
clone size: .
CDR3 DNA: TGTGCCAGCCGGCGAGGGGGGGGCTACGAGCAGTACTTC
CDR3 protein: CASRRGGGYEQYF

J gene: TRBJ1-1
V gene: TRBV7-2
D gene: .
clone size: .
CDR3 DNA: TGTGCCAGCAGCTTAGGGGCCAACACTGAAGCTTTCTTT
CDR3 protein: CASSLGANTEAFF

J gene: TRBJ2-5
V gene: TRBV7-9
D gene: .
clone size: .
CDR3 DNA: TGTGCCAGCAGCTTAGTCGGAGGGGCGCTAGAGACCCAGTACTTC
CDR3 protein: CASSLVGGALETQYF

J gene: TRBJ2-2
V gene: TRBV6-6
D gene: TRBD1
clone size: .
CDR3 DNA: TGTGCCAGCAGACAGGACAGGAAGAACACCGGGGAGCTGTTTTTT
CDR3 protein: CASRQDRKNTGELFF

J gene: TRBJ2-1
V gene: TRBV11-3
D gene: .
clone size: .
CDR3 DNA: TGTGCCAGCAGCTTAGGGAGGTTACGGTTCTTC
CDR3 protein: CASSLGRLRFF

J gene: TRBJ1-4
V gene: TRBV7-9
D gene: .
clone size: .
CDR3 DNA: TGTGCCAGCAGCTCGTCAATACGGTCTAATGAAAAACTGTTTTTT
CDR3 protein: CASSSSIRSNEKLFF

J gene: TRBJ1-5
V gene: TRBV6-1
D gene: .
clone size: .
CDR3 DNA: TGTGCCAGCAGAAAACAGGGAGTTCAGCCCCAGCATTTT
CDR3 protein: CASRKQGVQPQHF

J gene: TRBJ2-7
V gene: TRBV28
D gene: .
clone size: .
CDR3 DNA: TGTGCCAGCAGATTAGGGCTGACGAGCTCCTACGAGCAGTACTTC
CDR3 protein: CASRLGLTSSYEQYF

J gene: TRBJ2-5
V gene: TRBV9
D gene: TRBD2
clone size: .
CDR3 DNA: TGTGCCAGCAGCACCAACGGGAGGGAGACCCAGTACTTC
CDR3 protein: CASSTNGRETQYF

J gene: TRBJ1-5
V gene: TRBV6-1
D gene: TRBD1
clone size: .
CDR3 DNA: TGTGCCAGCAACCCCGGGACAGGGGGTTATCAGCCCCAGCATTTT
CDR3 protein: CASNPGTGGYQPQHF

J gene: TRBJ2-5
V gene: TRBV5-6
D gene: TRBD1
clone size: .
CDR3 DNA: TGTGCCAGCAGCTTCGGGACAGGGAAGGGAGAGACCCAGTACTTC
CDR3 protein: CASSFGTGKGETQYF

J gene: TRBJ2-3
V gene: TRBV7-3
D gene: .
clone size: .
CDR3 DNA: TGTGCCAGCAGCTTAAACCCCACAGGGCCCAGCACAGATACGCAGTATTTT
CDR3 protein: CASSLNPTGPSTDTQYF

J gene: TRBJ1-1
V gene: TRBV28
D gene: .
clone size: .
CDR3 DNA: TGTGCCAGCAGTTTACTGCAGGGTTCGACTGAAGCTTTCTTT
CDR3 protein: CASSLLQGSTEAFF

J gene: TRBJ2-7
V gene: TRBV10-3
D gene: TRBD2
clone size: .
CDR3 DNA: TGTGCCACGACCCAATATCCTAGCGGGAGCTCCTACGAGCAGTACTTC
CDR3 protein: CATTQYPSGSSYEQYF